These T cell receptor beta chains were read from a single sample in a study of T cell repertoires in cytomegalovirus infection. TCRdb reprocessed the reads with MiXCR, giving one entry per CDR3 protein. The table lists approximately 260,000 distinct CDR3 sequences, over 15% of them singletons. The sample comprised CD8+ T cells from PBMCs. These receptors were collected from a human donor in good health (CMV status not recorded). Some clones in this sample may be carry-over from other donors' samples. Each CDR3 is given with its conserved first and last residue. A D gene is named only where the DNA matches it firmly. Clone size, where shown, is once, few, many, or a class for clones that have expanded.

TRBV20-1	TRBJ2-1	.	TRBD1	TGCAGTGCTAGAGGAGGGACAGATTACAATGAGCAGTTCTTC	CSARGGTDYNEQFF
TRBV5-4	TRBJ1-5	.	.	TGTGCCAGCAGCTTGAACCCAAATCAGCCCCAGCATTTT	CASSLNPNQPQHF
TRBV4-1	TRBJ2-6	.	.	TGCGCCAGCAGCTACCAGGCGTCAGGGACTGGGGCCAACGTCCTGACTTTC	CASSYQASGTGANVLTF
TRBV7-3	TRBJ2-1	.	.	TGTGCCAGCAGCTTAATTGGATACAATGAGCAGTTCTTC	CASSLIGYNEQFF
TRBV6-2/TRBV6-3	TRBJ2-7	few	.	TGTGCCAGCCATTCTCGCGGACTGAACTACGAGCAGTACTTC	CASHSRGLNYEQYF
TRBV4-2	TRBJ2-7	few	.	TGTGCCAGCAGCCAAGGACAGAGAGGACCCTACGAGCAGTACTTC	CASSQGQRGPYEQYF
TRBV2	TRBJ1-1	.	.	TGTGCCAGCAGGGGGGTGGGGAACACTGAAGCTTTCTTT	CASRGVGNTEAFF
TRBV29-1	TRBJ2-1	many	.	TGCAGCGTTGAAGATCCCGGGACATCTTCCTACAATGAGCAGTTCTTC	CSVEDPGTSSYNEQFF
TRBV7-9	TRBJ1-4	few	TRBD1	TGTGCCAGCAGCCAAGACAGGGTTTATAATGAAAAACTGTTTTTT	CASSQDRVYNEKLFF
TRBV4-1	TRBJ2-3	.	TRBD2	TGCGCCAGCAGCCACTCACCTAGCGGGGGAGTCACAGATACGCAGTATTTT	CASSHSPSGGVTDTQYF
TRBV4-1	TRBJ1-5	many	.	TGCGCCAGCAGCCACGCCCAGGGCAATCAGCCCCAGCATTTT	CASSHAQGNQPQHF
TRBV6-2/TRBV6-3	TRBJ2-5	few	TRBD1	TGTGCCAGCAGGCTCGGACAGGGCTTTCAAGAGACCCAGTACTTC	CASRLGQGFQETQYF
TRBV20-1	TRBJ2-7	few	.	TGCAGTGCTCACCAGGGATCCTACGAGCAGTACTTC	CSAHQGSYEQYF
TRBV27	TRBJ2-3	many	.	TGTGCCAGCAGTCCCCGGGTACCTCCAGATACGCAGTATTTT	CASSPRVPPDTQYF
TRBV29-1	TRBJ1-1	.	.	TGCAGCGTTGAAGATTCAGATGAAGCTTTCTTT	CSVEDSDEAFF
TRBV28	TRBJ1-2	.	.	TGTGCCACCCACGTCCGGGCGGGCTATGGCTACACCTTC	CATHVRAGYGYTF
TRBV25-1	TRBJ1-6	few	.	TGTGCCAGCAGTGAATTCTTCATCGGGAGGGCGAGCTCCTATAATTCACCCCTCCACTTT	CASSEFFIGRASSYNSPLHF
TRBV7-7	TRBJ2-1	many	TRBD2	TGTGCTAGCAGCTTGCTAGCGGGAGGAGATGAGCAGTTCTTC	CASSLLAGGDEQFF
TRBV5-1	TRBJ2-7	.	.	TGCGCCAGCAGCTTTGAGGGGGCCTACGAGCAGTACTTC	CASSFEGAYEQYF
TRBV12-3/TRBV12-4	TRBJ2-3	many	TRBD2	TGTGCCAGCAGTTATGGGACTATGGATACGCAGTATTTT	CASSYGTMDTQYF
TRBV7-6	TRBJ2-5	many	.	TGTGCCAGCAGCTTCCGATGGGGGACCGAAGAGACCCAGTACTTC	CASSFRWGTEETQYF
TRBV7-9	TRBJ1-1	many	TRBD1	TGTGCCAGCAGCTTAGCAGGGGGCGACGGAGCTTTCTTT	CASSLAGGDGAFF
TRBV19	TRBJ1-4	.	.	TGTGCCAGTAGTATCGGCAGAGCCAATGAAAAACTGTTTTTT	CASSIGRANEKLFF
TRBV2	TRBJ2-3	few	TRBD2	TGTGCCAGCAGTGAAGAAGCGGGGGGGCAAGATACGCAGTATTTT	CASSEEAGGQDTQYF
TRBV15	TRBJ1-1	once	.	TGTGCCACCAGCACAGGCCAGAACACTGAAGCTTTCTTT	CATSTGQNTEAFF
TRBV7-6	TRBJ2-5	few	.	TGTGCCAGCAGCTTAGATCCCGGGACAAACCAAGAGACCCAGTACTTC	CASSLDPGTNQETQYF
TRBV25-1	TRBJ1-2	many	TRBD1	TGTGCCAGCAGTGAATATAATCAGGGGGCTAACTATGGCTACACCTTC	CASSEYNQGANYGYTF
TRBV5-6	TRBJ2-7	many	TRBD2	TGTGCCAGCAGCTTGCGAGGGACTACCTACGAGCAGTACTTC	CASSLRGTTYEQYF
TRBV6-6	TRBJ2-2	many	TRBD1	TGTGCCAGCAGTTTCCCCTCCGGGACAGGGTACCCCGGGGAGCTGTTTTTT	CASSFPSGTGYPGELFF
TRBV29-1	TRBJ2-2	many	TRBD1	TGCAGCGTTGAGGGACAGGGACGCACCGGGGAGCTGTTTTTT	CSVEGQGRTGELFF
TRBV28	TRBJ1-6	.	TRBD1	TGTGCCAGCAGTTTTCCTTCAGGGGGTTTCTCCTATAATTCACCCCTCCACTTT	CASSFPSGGFSYNSPLHF
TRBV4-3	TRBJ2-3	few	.	TGCGCCAGCAGCCAAGTTGGTGGCAGGCTTACAGATACGCAGTATTTT	CASSQVGGRLTDTQYF
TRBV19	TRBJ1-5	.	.	TGTGCCAGTACAGCCCAGGCTTATCAGCCCCAGCATTTT	CASTAQAYQPQHF
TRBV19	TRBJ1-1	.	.	TGTGCCAGTAGTATAGCTACTGCGAACACTGAAGCTTTCTTT	CASSIATANTEAFF
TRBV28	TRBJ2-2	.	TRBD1	TGTGCCAGCAGTCCAGGGGGCTGGAACACCGGGGAGCTGTTTTTT	CASSPGGWNTGELFF
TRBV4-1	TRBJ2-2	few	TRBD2	TGCGCCAGCAGCGAAGAAAGTTTGCGGGGGGCTGGCACCGGGGAGCTGTTTTTT	CASSEESLRGAGTGELFF
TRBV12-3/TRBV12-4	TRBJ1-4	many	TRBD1	TGTGCCAGCAGTTTAATAATTCATCAGGCCAAAACAGGGGGCGCAAGCCCTAATAATGAAAAACTGTTTTTT	CASSLIIHQAKTGGASPNNEKLFF
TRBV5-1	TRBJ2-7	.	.	TGCGCCAGCAGCCCGTTCCAAGACGAGCAGTACTTC	CASSPFQDEQYF
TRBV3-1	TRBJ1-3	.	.	TGTGCCAGCAGCCAAGATCAGCGGAAACCAGGCGGAAACACCATATATTTT	CASSQDQRKPGGNTIYF
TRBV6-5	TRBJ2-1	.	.	TGTGCCAGCAGTTGGGGGGATGGGCTGGGAGAGACCCAGTTCTTC	CASSWGDGLGETQFF